A single sample is the source of the 27 T cell receptor beta chains below, sequenced in a study of cytomegalovirus exposure and HLA in healthy donors (dated by TCRdb to 2017 to 2019). Library prep was done by the immunoSEQ multiplex PCR assay. Held by TCRdb, this immuneACCESS table contains in-frame sequences only and omits some clones. Under half of the omission traces to an unresolved V gene where checked; the cause of the rest is unknown. This sample comprises 150,000 to 200,000 clones, 86% of them detected only once. The ten most abundant clones make up 2% to 3% of the sample. Input material: PBMCs. Receptor source: a man between 18 and 35 years old in good health and CMV-seropositive.

V usage is TRBV9 and J usage is TRBJ2-2; no clear D gene. Looked up from germline, CDR1 is SGDLS and CDR2 is YYNGEE. Trimming took 4 bases from V and 1 from J, leaving 8 bases between them. The CDR3 sequence is 14 residues long. The CDR3 DNA reads as TGTGCCAGCAGCCCGCGAATGAACACCGGGGAGCTGTTTTTT. Protein product: CASSPRMNTGELFF.

This clone was recorded only once. The rearrangement uses TRBV7-2 and TRBJ1-6, with D unclear. The CDR3 has 11 residues. V lost 5 bases and J 9 bases, leaving 5 bases between the germline ends. Germline V gene lookup returns CDR1 SGHTA and CDR2 FQGNSA. In nucleotides, the CDR3 is TGTGCCAGCAGCCCCGGTTCACCCCTCCACTTT. Protein sequence: CASSPGSPLHF.

This clone was recorded once. The chain recombines TRBV2 with TRBJ1-1; possible D gene TRBD1, 5 bases. In germline, CDR1 is SNHLY, CDR2 FYNNEI. The CDR3 runs 14 residues. V was clipped by 6 bases and J by 0 bases, with 11 bases between them. In DNA, the CDR3 is TGTGCCAGCAGGGTCAGGGCTATGAACACTGAAGCTTTCTTT. Protein: CASRVRAMNTEAFF.

Only one count was recorded for this clone. V and J are TRBV11-2 and TRBJ2-7; 8 bases line up with TRBD2. Germline CDR1 SGHAT, CDR2 FQNNGV. J gave up 1 base and V 4 bases, and 3 bases lay outside the gene matches. The CDR3 is 14 amino acids. This CDR3 is CASSYGGGSYEQYF. In DNA, the CDR3 is TGTGCCAGCAGCTACGGGGGGGGATCCTACGAGCAGTACTTC.

V gene TRBV9 combines with J gene TRBJ2-5, with a weak D call TRBD1 (6 bases). Looked up from germline, CDR1 is SGDLS and CDR2 is YYNGEE. The V gene lost 0 bases and the J gene lost 5 bases, with 14 bases spanning the gap. The CDR3 has 15 residues. The DNA of the CDR3 is TGTGCCAGCAGCGTAGACAGGGACGAACCGGAGACCCAGTACTTC. Its protein is CASSVDRDEPETQYF.

The V and J genes are TRBV4-3 and TRBJ1-2, with TRBD1 matching 9 bases. The ends lost 6 bases at V and 2 bases at J; junction bases unmatched: 7. Germline V gives CDR1 LGHNA, CDR2 YSLEER. The CDR3 loop spans 15 amino acids. DNA of the CDR3: TGCGCCAGCAGTCTTGGACAGGGGCTCAACTATGGCTACACCTTC. It is translated as CASSLGQGLNYGYTF.

This clone was recorded once. The chain recombines TRBV2 with TRBJ1-1, with D perhaps matching TRBD1 (5 bases). Germline-derived CDR1 and CDR2 are SNHLY and FYNNEI. This CDR3 spans 13 amino acids. Between the trimmed V and J ends, which lost 7 bases and 5 bases, there was a span of 14 bases. The CDR3 DNA follows: TGTGCCAGCAACGCCAGGGTGAGAACTGAAGCTTTCTTT. Its protein product is CASNARVRTEAFF. Using reference TRBV2 and TRBJ1-1 for the parts outside the CDR3, the full variable domain is EPEVTQTPSHQVTQMGQEVILRCVPISNHLYFYWYRQILGQKVEFLVSFYNNEISEKSEIFDDQFSVERPDGSNFTLKIRSTKLEDSAMYFCASNARVRTEAFFGQGTRLTVV.

This clone has a handful of counts. The CDR3 DNA reads as TGTGCCAGCAGCCTTCAAGGGGACGAGCAGTACTTC. Residues: CASSLQGDEQYF. The gene calls are TRBV27 and TRBJ2-7; weak D call: TRBD1 (5 bases). This CDR3 spans 12 amino acids. Germline V lookup: CDR1 MNHEY, CDR2 SMNVEV (reference sequence). The ends were cut back, 6 bases at V and 5 bases at J, with 11 bases in the middle.

The chain carries TRBV9 and TRBJ2-1; 8 bases align to TRBD2. The CDR3 spans 15 residues. V gave up 4 bases and J gave up 0 bases; unmatched junction bases: 3. The germline CDR1 and CDR2 sequences are SGDLS and YYNGEE. CDR3 in amino acids: CASSPSGSSYNEQFF. CDR3 bases: TGTGCCAGCAGCCCGAGCGGGAGCTCCTACAATGAGCAGTTCTTC.

V gene TRBV7-2 combines with J gene TRBJ2-5; 10 nucleotides line up with TRBD2. This CDR3 is 15 amino acids long. CDR1 and CDR2 (germline): SGHTA, FQGNSA. The V segment lost 10 bases and the J segment 5 bases; nucleotides outside the gene matches: 13. The CDR3 region has the DNA TGTGCCACTCACTTGGCTAGCGGGAGTATGGAGACCCAGTACTTC. Protein sequence: CATHLASGSMETQYF.

This clone was picked up a small number of times. This sequence joins TRBV2 and TRBJ1-2, with 9 nucleotides matching TRBD1. Germline trimming cut 7 bases from V and 6 bases from J; bases unmatched to any gene: 9. There are 14 residues in the CDR3. Germline lookup yields CDR1 SNHLY and CDR2 FYNNEI. The CDR3 here is CASNDWDREDGYTF. CDR3 nucleotides: TGTGCCAGCAATGACTGGGACAGGGAAGATGGCTACACCTTC.

The rearrangement uses TRBV7-3 and TRBJ2-1, with 10 bases lining up with TRBD2. In germline, CDR1 is SGHTA, CDR2 FQGTGA. The CDR3 runs to 18 residues. V lost 1 base and J lost 3; bases outside the gene matches: 9. Here the CDR3 DNA reads TGTGCCAGCAGCTTAAGTCCAGCGGGAGGGGACCACTACAATGAGCAGTTCTTC. Its protein product is CASSLSPAGGDHYNEQFF.

V usage is TRBV2 and J usage is TRBJ1-2, with a weak D call TRBD1 (5 bases). Germline V gives CDR1 SNHLY, CDR2 FYNNEI. CDR3 length: 11 residues. The V end lost 7 bases, the J end lost 7 bases, and 10 bases lay between the germline ends. The CDR3 bases are TGTGCCAGCAACGGGGGGGTTGGCTACACCTTC. The encoded protein is CASNGGVGYTF.

The rearrangement joins TRBV5-1 to TRBJ1-2; D is perhaps TRBD1 (5 bases). This CDR3 is 14 amino acids long. V gave up 4 bases and J gave up 5 bases, with 15 bases separating them. Germline V gene data show CDR1 as SGHRS and CDR2 as YFSETQ. CDR3 sequence reads: CASSGGDSGYGYTF. The CDR3 DNA reads as TGCGCCAGCAGCGGGGGGGACTCGGGGTATGGCTACACCTTC.

This clone was seen only a few times. This chain connects TRBV7-2 to TRBJ2-2, with D possibly matching TRBD1 (5 bases). V dropped 8 bases and J dropped 5 bases, with 12 bases sitting between them. The CDR3 contains 13 residues. CDR1 and CDR2 (germline): SGHTA, FQGNSA. As DNA, the CDR3 is TGTGCCAGCGGGGCCTGGGGAACCGGGGAGCTGTTTTTT. Translation: CASGAWGTGELFF.

This clone has just one count. The rearrangement uses TRBV9 and TRBJ2-3; TRBD1 is a possible D gene (7 bases). This CDR3 has 15 residues. Germline V gives CDR1 SGDLS, CDR2 YYNGEE. The V and J ends lost 4 bases and 4 bases respectively, with 16 bases between them. The CDR3 protein is CASSPGGSMPDTQYF. CDR3 nucleotides: TGTGCCAGCAGCCCAGGGGGGAGTATGCCAGATACGCAGTATTTT.

V gene TRBV5-1 combines with J gene TRBJ2-3, with TRBD2 matching 10 bases. CDR3 length: 16 residues. Trimming took 4 bases from V and 4 from J; bases not matched to a gene: 9. Looked up from germline, CDR1 is SGHRS and CDR2 is YFSETQ. Here the CDR3 DNA reads TGCGCCAGCAGCCTACTCAGCGGGAGGGGAGCAGATACGCAGTATTTT. Encoded protein: CASSLLSGRGADTQYF.

The chain has TRBV15 and TRBJ2-7; D possibly corresponds to TRBD2 (5 bases). This CDR3 comprises 14 residues. Trimming took 1 base from V and 3 from J, leaving 10 bases between them. Germline CDR1 reads LNHNV; CDR2 reads YYDKDF (reference sequence). The CDR3 reads CATSRGGVIYEQYF. In nucleotides, the CDR3 is TGTGCCACCAGCAGAGGGGGAGTCATCTACGAGCAGTACTTC.

This sequence joins TRBV4-2 and TRBJ2-7; 9 bases match TRBD1. Losses at the gene ends were 2 bases for V and 9 bases for J; bases not matched to a gene: 8. The CDR3 runs to 14 residues. The V gene's germline CDR1 is LGHNA and CDR2 YNFKEQ. The CDR3 DNA is TGTGCCAGCAGCCAAAATGGACAGGGGAAAACGCAGTACTTC. It specifies CASSQNGQGKTQYF.

The rearrangement joins TRBV28 to TRBJ1-1; 11 bases align to TRBD1. The junction had 1 base not matched to a gene; V was cut back by 6 bases and J by 4 bases. The length of the CDR3 is 13 residues. Germline CDR1 MDHEN, CDR2 SYDVKM. CDR3 DNA sequence: TGTGCCAGCAGGGACAGGGGGCGCACTGAAGCTTTCTTT. It specifies CASRDRGRTEAFF. Complete variable domain (other parts from reference TRBV28 and TRBJ1-1): DVKVTQSSRYLVKRTGEKVFLECVQDMDHENMFWYRQDPGLGLRLIYFSYDVKMKEKGDIPEGYSVSREKKERFSLILESASTNQTSMYLCASRDRGRTEAFFGQGTRLTVV.

This chain uses TRBV9 with TRBJ2-1, with 7 bases lining up with TRBD2. Germline V CDR1 and CDR2: SGDLS, YYNGEE. V shed 4 bases, J shed 9 bases, and the junction held 10 bases outside the gene matches. This CDR3 has 14 amino acids. CDR3 nucleotide sequence: TGTGCCAGCAGCAATATGGGGGGGGAGGGTGAGCAGTTCTTC. It yields the protein CASSNMGGEGEQFF.

This chain joins TRBV15 and TRBJ2-7, with D hard to call. The CDR3 contains 14 residues. Germline V CDR1 and CDR2: LNHNV, YYDKDF (reference sequence). V was clipped by 0 bases and J by 3 bases, with 9 bases between them. Written as DNA, the CDR3 is TGTGCCACCAGCAGAGAGCGCGGTGACTACGAGCAGTACTTC. This translates into CATSRERGDYEQYF.

The V and J genes are TRBV5-1 and TRBJ1-4, with D perhaps matching TRBD1 (6 bases). The CDR3 runs to 14 residues. Germline CDR1 SGHRS, CDR2 YFSETQ. V shed 5 bases and J shed 1 base, with 9 bases lying between them. The CDR3 is CASRPQGTNEKLFF. CDR3 in DNA: TGCGCCAGCAGACCACAGGGAACTAATGAAAAACTGTTTTTT.

The CDR3 DNA reads TGTGCCAGCAGCCATGGGCCCGGGGGAATGGATGGTGAAGCTTTCTTT. This sequence encodes CASSHGPGGMDGEAFF. The chain has TRBV4-2 and TRBJ1-1; D might be TRBD1 (5 bases). Germline CDR1 and CDR2: LGHNA and YNFKEQ. V was clipped by 3 bases and J by 7 bases, with 21 bases between them. The CDR3 is made up of 16 amino acids.

CDR3 sequence (DNA): TGCGCCAGCAGCCAAGGTGGAGGGAGAGTCTATGGCTACACCTTC. It is translated as CASSQGGGRVYGYTF. The chain combines TRBV4-1 with TRBJ1-2; D gene unclear. The ends were cut back, 1 base at V and 4 bases at J, with 13 bases in the middle. The CDR3 is 15 residues long. Germline V lookup: CDR1 MGHRA, CDR2 YSYEKL.

This clone was seen only once. The chain carries TRBV5-1 and TRBJ2-5, with D tentatively TRBD2 (5 bases). Trimming stripped 4 bases from V and 7 bases from J, with 17 bases between. Germline V gives CDR1 SGHRS, CDR2 YFSETQ. This CDR3 is built from 14 residues. CDR3 bases: TGCGCCAGCAGCCCCGAGGGAATGTTGGGGACCCAGTACTTC. It translates to CASSPEGMLGTQYF.

This clone was recorded a few times. V and J are TRBV29-1 and TRBJ1-2; the match to TRBD1 covers 9 bases. V dropped 6 bases and J dropped 8; count of bases not matched to a gene: 7. Germline loops: CDR1 SQVTM, CDR2 ANQGSEA. This CDR3 spans 12 amino acids. As DNA, the CDR3 is TGCAGCGTCAACGGACAGGGGATCGGCTACACCTTC. Protein product: CSVNGQGIGYTF.